Below, 2 T cell receptor beta chains from the same sample are listed, as sequenced in a study of molecular identifiers for immune sequencing clone quantification. TCRdb fed the PCR reads into MiXCR, producing one record per CDR3 protein. Of some 580,000 distinct CDR3 sequences listed, approximately 24% are singletons. Sequencing was performed on naive CD8+ T cells from blood, with Jurkat cell RNA spiked in. Subset defined: FACS-sorted CD8+CD4-CCR7+CD45RA+ naive T cells. Receptor source: a human donor in good health. Some libraries in this study had Jurkat cell RNA spiked in.

In this sample, this clonotype turned up a few times. The rearrangement uses TRBV2 and TRBJ1-3; no reliable D call. In germline, CDR1 is SNHLY, CDR2 FYNNEI. The CDR3 is made up of 16 amino acids. The V and J ends lost 3 bases and 2 bases respectively, with 14 bases between them. CDR3 in amino acids: CASSESGKGAGNTIYF. In DNA, the CDR3 is TGTGCCAGCAGTGAGTCGGGGAAGGGAGCTGGAAACACCATATATTTT.

In regard to this clonotype: A much larger clone lies one base from this, so it may be a read error. The rearrangement joins TRBV4-3 to TRBJ2-7, with 11 bases identical to TRBD2. V was clipped by 4 bases and J by 4 bases; unmatched bases: 9. Germline lookup yields CDR1 LGHNA and CDR2 YSLEER. The CDR3 is 16 residues long. This CDR3 is CASSRDRASGRYEQYF. The CDR3, as DNA: TGCGCCAGCAGCCGAGATAGGGCTAGCGGGAGGTACGAGCAGTACTTC.